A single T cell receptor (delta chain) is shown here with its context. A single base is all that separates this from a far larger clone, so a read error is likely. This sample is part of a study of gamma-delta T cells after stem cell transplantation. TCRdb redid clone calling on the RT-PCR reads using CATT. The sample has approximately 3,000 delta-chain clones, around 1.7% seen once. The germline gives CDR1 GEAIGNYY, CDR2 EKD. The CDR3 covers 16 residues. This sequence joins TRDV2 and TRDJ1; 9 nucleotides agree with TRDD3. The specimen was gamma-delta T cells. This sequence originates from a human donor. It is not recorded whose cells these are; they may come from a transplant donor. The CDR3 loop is CACGTVGDKDLDKLIF. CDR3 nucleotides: TGTGCCTGTGGCACCGTGGGGGATAAAGACCTCGATAAACTCATCTTT.